Following are 27 T cell receptor beta chains from one sample sequenced in a study of blood T cell repertoires in COVID-19. The method was immunoSEQ multiplex PCR; TCRdb's version includes in-frame clones alone and lacks a portion of them. Of some 160,000 clones in the sample, roughly 89% are singletons; the top ten hold over 9%. The sequencing sample was made of peripheral blood. The receptor set was obtained from a woman in her 70s with COVID-19, enrolled during active disease.

The chain employs TRBV18 and TRBJ1-3, with 8 bases matching TRBD1. With 2 bases clipped from V and 4 bases from J, the junction kept 10 bases outside the gene matches. CDR3 length equals 17 residues. Germline V lookup: CDR1 KGHSH, CDR2 LQKENI. CDR3 region: CASSPIQGARSGNTIYF. The CDR3 DNA reads as TGTGCCAGCTCACCAATCCAGGGGGCCAGATCAGGAAACACCATATATTTT.

V gene TRBV7-6 combines with J gene TRBJ1-1, with 9 bases matching TRBD1. The V segment lost 5 bases and the J segment 2 bases; nucleotides outside the gene matches: 9. CDR3 size: 16 residues. The germline V gene has CDR1 SGHVS and CDR2 FNYEAQ. CDR3 DNA sequence: TGTGCCAGCAGCCCCAGACAGGGGGTTAACAACACTGAAGCTTTCTTT. Translated: CASSPRQGVNNTEAFF.

This clone was observed once. J is TRBJ1-2 and V is TRBV2, with 10 bases matching TRBD1. The germline V gene encodes CDR1 SNHLY and CDR2 FYNNEI. J gave up 8 bases and V 6 bases, and 18 bases lay outside the gene matches. The CDR3 runs 17 residues. In DNA, the CDR3 is TGTGCCAGCAGCGGCTCACCTCTTGGACAGGGGGTAGAGGGCTACACCTTC. Translation gives CASSGSPLGQGVEGYTF.

The J gene is TRBJ1-3, the V gene TRBV9; D is uncertain. The germline V and J ends were trimmed by 0 bases and 4 bases, with 11 bases remaining between them. CDR1 and CDR2 (germline): SGDLS, YYNGEE. The CDR3 has 15 residues. CDR3 in DNA: TGTGCCAGCAGCGTAGGGCAGGAGCGGGGAAACACCATATATTTT. The encoded protein is CASSVGQERGNTIYF.

This chain joins TRBV4-2 and TRBJ2-1; 9 bases line up with TRBD2. CDR1 LGHNA and CDR2 YNFKEQ come from the germline V gene. The CDR3 is made up of 15 amino acids. The V and J ends lost 5 bases and 10 bases, in that order; junction bases with no gene match: 12. DNA of the CDR3: TGTGCCAGCAGCGGGAGCGGGGGGCCTGCTGGAGAGCAGTTCTTC. Translation: CASSGSGGPAGEQFF.

This clone is deemed medium-sized (0.01 to 0.1%). The rearrangement joins TRBV2 to TRBJ1-3; D may be TRBD1 (6 bases). The CDR3 has 14 amino acids. Per germline, CDR1 SNHLY and CDR2 FYNNEI. V was shortened by 3 bases and J by 4 bases, with 10 bases between the two germline ends. The DNA of the CDR3 is TGTGCCAGCAGTGATGAGACAGGCGGAAACACCATATATTTT. Its translation: CASSDETGGNTIYF. The whole variable domain, filled in from reference TRBV2 and TRBJ1-3, reads EPEVTQTPSHQVTQMGQEVILRCVPISNHLYFYWYRQILGQKVEFLVSFYNNEISEKSEIFDDQFSVERPDGSNFTLKIRSTKLEDSAMYFCASSDETGGNTIYFGEGSWLTVV.

This clone was seen once. The rearrangement links TRBV12-3 or TRBV12-4 to TRBJ1-1, with a weak D call TRBD1 (5 bases). CDR3 size: 13 residues. Between the trimmed V and J ends, which lost 8 bases and 2 bases, there was a span of 12 bases. CDR3 sequence reads: CASSVQGNTEAFF. For the CDR3, the DNA is TGTGCCAGCTCGGTGCAGGGAAACACTGAAGCTTTCTTT.

V is TRBV6-6 and J is TRBJ1-5; D may be TRBD1 (5 bases). The V and J ends lost 6 bases and 4 bases respectively, with 13 bases between them. This CDR3 is built from 14 residues. The V gene's germline CDR1 is MNHNY and CDR2 SVGAGI (reference sequence). CDR3 DNA: TGTGCCAGCAGCCGCGGGGGGGATAATCAGCCCCAGCATTTT. The encoded protein is CASSRGGDNQPQHF.

This clone was seen a single time. The chain uses TRBV2 and TRBJ1-1, with D maybe TRBD1 (5 bases). Germline-derived CDR1 and CDR2 are SNHLY and FYNNEI. This CDR3 has 15 residues. V lost 1 base, J lost 4 bases, and 13 bases lay in between. The CDR3 reads CASSEGVQGSTEAFF. The CDR3 DNA reads as TGTGCCAGCAGTGAAGGCGTTCAGGGTTCCACTGAAGCTTTCTTT.

DNA for the CDR3: TGTGCCAGCTCCCCGGGTCAGGGATTGTCCTACGAGCAGTACTTC. Translated, it gives CASSPGQGLSYEQYF. This chain connects TRBV11-1 to TRBJ2-7; weak D call: TRBD1 (5 bases). The CDR3 length is 15 residues. In germline, CDR1 is SGHAT, CDR2 FQDESV (reference sequence). The V end lost 8 bases, the J end lost 1 base, and 18 bases lay between the germline ends.

The chain recombines TRBV7-8 with TRBJ2-7; weak D call: TRBD1 (6 bases). The CDR3 contains 16 residues. Germline V gene lookup returns CDR1 SGHVS and CDR2 FQNEAQ. The V gene lost 5 bases and the J gene lost 2 bases, with 19 bases spanning the gap. The chain's CDR3 is CASSKGGYRDAYEQYF. In DNA form, the CDR3 reads TGTGCCAGCAGCAAAGGGGGATACAGGGATGCCTACGAGCAGTACTTC.

V gene TRBV6-2 or TRBV6-3 combines with J gene TRBJ2-7; 8 bases are shared with TRBD2. V shed 0 bases and J 3 bases; nucleotides not matched to a gene: 10. The CDR3 length is 17 residues. Germline CDR1 and CDR2: MNHEY and SVGEGT. In DNA form, the CDR3 reads TGTGCCAGCAGTTACTCGATACGGCGGGGGGCGAACTACGAGCAGTACTTC. Protein product: CASSYSIRRGANYEQYF.

This chain links TRBV28 with TRBJ2-2, with 8 bases matching TRBD2. Germline-derived CDR1 and CDR2 are MDHEN and SYDVKM. Trimming removed 4 bases from V and 3 bases from J; junction bases left unmatched: 1. This CDR3 region has 14 residues. Written as DNA, the CDR3 is TGTGCCAGCAGTTCCGGGGGGGACACCGGGGAGCTGTTTTTT. It yields the protein CASSSGGDTGELFF.

The chain links TRBV25-1 to TRBJ1-4; D gene unclear. V was pared by 2 bases and J by 8 bases, with 18 bases between. This CDR3 contains 16 residues. CDR1 is MGHDK, CDR2 SYGVNS, per germline. The CDR3 loop is CASSERSRLSGEKLFF. DNA for the CDR3: TGTGCCAGCAGTGAACGGAGCCGATTGTCCGGGGAAAAACTGTTTTTT.

CDR3 in DNA: TGCAGCGCCGCCCAGGGGGCGAGATCTGAAGCTTTCTTT. Translating it yields CSAAQGARSEAFF. The chain is built from TRBV29-1 and TRBJ1-1; 8 nucleotides agree with TRBD1. With 7 bases clipped from V and 6 bases from J, the junction kept 10 bases outside the gene matches. The CDR3 is 13 amino acids. Germline loops: CDR1 SQVTM, CDR2 ANQGSEA. The full variable domain, rest sourced from reference TRBV29-1 and TRBJ1-1, is SAVISQKPSRDICQRGTSLTIQCQVDSQVTMMFWYRQQPGQSLTLIATANQGSEATYESGFVIDKFPISRPNLTFSTLTVSNMSPEDSSIYLCSAAQGARSEAFFGQGTRLTVV.

This clone was counted between two and nine times. The V and J genes are TRBV2 and TRBJ1-5; TRBD1 might be the D (5 bases). Trimming cost V 3 bases and J 7 bases, with 13 bases left between them. Per germline, CDR1 SNHLY and CDR2 FYNNEI. This CDR3 is 14 amino acids long. CDR3 in amino acids: CASSEAGLGQPQHF. DNA for the CDR3: TGTGCCAGCAGTGAGGCGGGACTCGGACAGCCCCAGCATTTT. Filled out from reference TRBV2 and TRBJ1-5, the complete variable domain reads EPEVTQTPSHQVTQMGQEVILRCVPISNHLYFYWYRQILGQKVEFLVSFYNNEISEKSEIFDDQFSVERPDGSNFTLKIRSTKLEDSAMYFCASSEAGLGQPQHFGDGTRLSIL.

The V and J genes are TRBV19 and TRBJ2-5; D remains ambiguous. Per germline, CDR1 LNHDA and CDR2 SQIVND (reference sequence). The CDR3 runs to 13 residues. Trimming cost V 1 base and J 5 bases, with 8 bases left between them. The DNA for the CDR3 is TGTGCCAGTAGTATAGGGCTGATGGAGACCCAGTACTTC. It yields the protein CASSIGLMETQYF. The full variable domain, in which reference TRBV19 and TRBJ2-5 provide the parts outside the CDR3, is DGGITQSPKYLFRKEGQNVTLSCEQNLNHDAMYWYRQDPGQGLRLIYYSQIVNDFQKGDIAEGYSVSREKKESFPLTVTSAQKNPTAFYLCASSIGLMETQYFGPGTRLLVL.

V is TRBV4-1 and J is TRBJ2-5, with 8 bases lining up with TRBD2. V shed 0 bases and J 5 bases; nucleotides not matched to a gene: 8. In germline, CDR1 is MGHRA, CDR2 YSYEKL. The CDR3 runs to 16 residues. The CDR3 DNA reads TGCGCCAGCAGCCAAGAAGGTAGCGGGGTAGGCGAGACCCAGTACTTC. This encodes CASSQEGSGVGETQYF.

This clone has just one count. The chain links TRBV6-4 to TRBJ1-6; D is undetermined. The germline V gene has CDR1 MRHNA and CDR2 SNTAGT. The CDR3 spans 14 residues. V was clipped by 2 bases and J by 9 bases, with 11 bases between them. CDR3 in amino acids: CASSDRDSGSPLHF. Here the CDR3 DNA reads TGTGCCAGCAGTGACAGGGATAGCGGTTCACCCCTCCACTTT.

This clone was counted once. This sequence joins TRBV18 and TRBJ1-2; 9 bases are a match to TRBD1. V lost 6 bases, J lost 3 bases, and 5 bases stayed unmatched. This CDR3 has 14 amino acids. Germline lookup yields CDR1 KGHSH and CDR2 LQKENI. The CDR3 nucleotides read TGTGCCAGCTCCGGGACAGGGATTGACTATGGCTACACCTTC. Translated: CASSGTGIDYGYTF. The full variable domain, with the rest looked up from reference TRBV18 and TRBJ1-2, is NAGVMQNPRHLVRRRGQEARLRCSPMKGHSHVYWYRQLPEEGLKFMVYLQKENIIDESGMPKERFSAEFPKEGPSILRIQQVVRGDSAAYFCASSGTGIDYGYTFGSGTRLTVV.

This chain connects TRBV7-6 to TRBJ2-1; unclear D gene. The CDR3 covers 16 residues. Trimming removed 4 bases from V and 0 bases from J, with 13 bases in between. CDR1 is SGHVS and CDR2 is FNYEAQ in the germline V gene. The CDR3 bases are TGTGCCAGCAGCTCCCCCGCTGGCCGCTCCTACAATGAGCAGTTCTTC. Residues: CASSSPAGRSYNEQFF.

The chain links TRBV7-2 to TRBJ1-5; maybe TRBD1 (6 bases). Germline-derived CDR1 and CDR2 are SGHTA and FQGNSA. The CDR3 length is 15 residues. The V end was cut by 5 bases, the J end by 6 bases, with 17 bases between. This CDR3 is CASSPNGGGSQPQHF. The CDR3 region has the DNA TGTGCCAGCAGCCCGAATGGGGGGGGCAGTCAGCCCCAGCATTTT.

At least ten counts were recorded for this clone. The chain links TRBV29-1 to TRBJ1-3; 7 bases line up with TRBD1. Germline loops: CDR1 SQVTM, CDR2 ANQGSEA. This CDR3 has 15 amino acids. Trimming took 5 bases from V and 0 from J; bases not matched to a gene: 7. The CDR3 nucleotides read TGCAGCGTTCTCGACAGGGCCCTCTCTGGAAACACCATATATTTT. It yields the protein CSVLDRALSGNTIYF. Filled out from reference TRBV29-1 and TRBJ1-3, the complete variable domain reads SAVISQKPSRDICQRGTSLTIQCQVDSQVTMMFWYRQQPGQSLTLIATANQGSEATYESGFVIDKFPISRPNLTFSTLTVSNMSPEDSSIYLCSVLDRALSGNTIYFGEGSWLTVV.

This chain uses TRBV7-9 with TRBJ1-2, with D possibly being TRBD1 (6 bases). The CDR3 is made up of 14 amino acids. Trimming cost V 2 bases and J 6 bases, with 13 bases left between them. The germline gives CDR1 SEHNR, CDR2 FQNEAQ (reference sequence). CDR3 residues: CASSLLMGADGYTF. CDR3 nucleotide sequence: TGTGCCAGCAGCTTACTTATGGGGGCGGATGGCTACACCTTC.

The CDR3 nucleotides read TGTGCCAGCTCAACAGGGAACAATCAGCCCCAGCATTTT. Protein: CASSTGNNQPQHF. The V and J genes are TRBV18 and TRBJ1-5; D perhaps matches TRBD1 (6 bases). Germline-derived CDR1 and CDR2 are KGHSH and LQKENI. V was clipped by 5 bases and J by 3 bases, with 8 bases between them. The CDR3 loop spans 13 amino acids.

The chain links TRBV18 to TRBJ1-1; a possible D gene is TRBD1 (6 bases). Germline-derived CDR1 and CDR2 are KGHSH and LQKENI. The V end lost 5 bases, the J end lost 0 bases, and 16 bases lay between the germline ends. The CDR3 runs to 16 residues. The CDR3 is CASSGGVGDMNTEAFF. CDR3 coding DNA: TGTGCCAGCTCAGGGGGTGTAGGGGACATGAACACTGAAGCTTTCTTT.

In DNA, the CDR3 is TGTGCCAGCAGCTTAGGGGGACAGTCCCAAGAGACCCAGTACTTC. It yields the protein CASSLGGQSQETQYF. This rearrangement joins TRBV11-2 to TRBJ2-5, with TRBD1 matching over 7 bases. Per the germline V gene, CDR1 is SGHAT and CDR2 is FQNNGV. Trimming removed 1 base from V and 1 base from J; junction bases left unmatched: 3. The CDR3 loop spans 15 amino acids.